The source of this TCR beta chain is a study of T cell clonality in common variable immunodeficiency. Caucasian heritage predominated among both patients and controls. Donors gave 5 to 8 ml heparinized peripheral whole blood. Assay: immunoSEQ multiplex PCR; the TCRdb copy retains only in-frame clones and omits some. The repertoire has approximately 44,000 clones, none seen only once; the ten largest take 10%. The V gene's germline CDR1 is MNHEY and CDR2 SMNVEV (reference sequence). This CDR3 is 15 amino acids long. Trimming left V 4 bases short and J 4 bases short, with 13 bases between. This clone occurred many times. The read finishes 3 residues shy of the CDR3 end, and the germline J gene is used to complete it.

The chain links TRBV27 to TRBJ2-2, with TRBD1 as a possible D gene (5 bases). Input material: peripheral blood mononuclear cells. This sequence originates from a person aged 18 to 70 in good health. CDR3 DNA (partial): TGTGCCAGCAGTTGGACATCCTTTGGCACCGGGGAG. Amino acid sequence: CASSWTSFGTGE. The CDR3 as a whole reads CASSWTSFGTGELFF.